These 25 T cell receptor beta chains originate from one sample sequenced in a study of shared clonotypes between healthy human individuals. The protocol was immunoSEQ multiplex PCR, while the TCRdb copy is restricted to in-frame clones and leaves out a portion. Counted here are around 550,000 clones, 85% to 95% occurring once; the ten biggest clones make up about 0.11%. Naive-designated CD8 cells lacked CD45RO, were positively enriched for CCR7, and omitted terminally differentiated effector memory CD45RA+ cells. Sequenced input: naive CD8+ T cells sorted from blood. The receptor set was obtained from a young woman in good health.

The chain recombines TRBV27 with TRBJ2-2; a possible D gene is TRBD1 (6 bases). The ends were cut back, 7 bases at V and 3 bases at J, with 15 bases in the middle. This CDR3 is 15 amino acids long. Germline values: CDR1 MNHEY, CDR2 SMNVEV (reference sequence). CDR3 sequence (DNA): TGTGCCAGCAAAGCCAGGGGAGCCGACACCGGGGAGCTGTTTTTT. Amino acids: CASKARGADTGELFF.

This chain uses TRBV7-3 with TRBJ2-1, with 9 bases lining up with TRBD2. The V gene's germline CDR1 is SGHTA and CDR2 FQGTGA. The CDR3 covers 15 residues. With V trimmed by 5 bases and J by 4 bases, 6 bases remained unmatched. CDR3 coding DNA: TGTGCCAGCAGCGAGCTAGCGGGGAAATACAATGAGCAGTTCTTC. The encoded protein is CASSELAGKYNEQFF.

The rearrangement joins TRBV28 to TRBJ2-7; D not certain. Germline-derived CDR1 and CDR2 are MDHEN and SYDVKM. V was shortened by 3 bases and J by 6 bases, with 9 bases between the two germline ends. The CDR3 length is 12 residues. The CDR3 DNA follows: TGTGCCAGCAGTTTGAAGGTAGGCGAGCAGTACTTC. This gives the protein CASSLKVGEQYF. The full variable domain, rest sourced from reference TRBV28 and TRBJ2-7, is DVKVTQSSRYLVKRTGEKVFLECVQDMDHENMFWYRQDPGLGLRLIYFSYDVKMKEKGDIPEGYSVSREKKERFSLILESASTNQTSMYLCASSLKVGEQYFGPGTRLTVT.

The genes are TRBV6-4 and TRBJ1-2; D remains unclear. The germline CDR1 and CDR2 sequences are MRHNA and SNTAGT. Trimming took off 2 bases at V and 8 bases at J, with 6 bases between the two ends. The CDR3 has 11 amino acids. The CDR3 is CASSDGAGYTF. CDR3 in DNA: TGTGCCAGCAGTGACGGTGCCGGCTACACCTTC.

The chain recombines TRBV19 with TRBJ2-1; maybe TRBD2 (6 bases). V was trimmed by 5 bases and J by 4 bases, leaving 12 bases between them. Germline V gene data show CDR1 as LNHDA and CDR2 as SQIVND (reference sequence). The CDR3 consists of 14 residues. The CDR3 here is CASSFGGIYNEQFF. The CDR3 nucleotides read TGTGCCAGTAGTTTTGGCGGGATTTACAATGAGCAGTTCTTC. Full variable domain (missing parts from reference TRBV19 and TRBJ2-1): DGGITQSPKYLFRKEGQNVTLSCEQNLNHDAMYWYRQDPGQGLRLIYYSQIVNDFQKGDIAEGYSVSREKKESFPLTVTSAQKNPTAFYLCASSFGGIYNEQFFGPGTRLTVL.

The rearrangement joins TRBV28 to TRBJ1-5, with D perhaps matching TRBD1 (5 bases). Trimming took off 4 bases at V and 5 bases at J, with 15 bases between the two ends. This CDR3 has 15 residues. Germline loops: CDR1 MDHEN, CDR2 SYDVKM. The CDR3 coding sequence is TGTGCCAGCAGTTACTTGGGACCCGGATATCAGCCCCAGCATTTT. Translating gives CASSYLGPGYQPQHF.

The rearrangement uses TRBV29-1 and TRBJ2-5; 10 bases agree with TRBD2. Judging by the DNA end, TRBJ2-7 fits better; the J call may be wrong. Germline V gene lookup returns CDR1 SQVTM and CDR2 ANQGSEA. CDR3 size: 16 residues. CDR3 sequence (DNA): TGCAGCGTTGAAGAGGCCGCTAGCGGGGGCTCCTACGAGCAGTACTTC. Protein: CSVEEAASGGSYEQYF.

This chain uses TRBV4-1 with TRBJ2-5; D gene uncertain. V shed 0 bases and J shed 3 bases, with 8 bases lying between them. Germline CDR1 is MGHRA and CDR2 is YSYEKL. The CDR3 is 14 residues long. For the CDR3, the DNA is TGCGCCAGCAGCCAAGAACCCCGGAAAGAGACCCAGTACTTC. This translates into CASSQEPRKETQYF.

The chain employs TRBV4-1 and TRBJ2-1; D might be TRBD1 (5 bases). CDR3 length: 15 residues. Trimming took off 4 bases at V and 5 bases at J, with 15 bases between the two ends. The germline V gene has CDR1 MGHRA and CDR2 YSYEKL. The CDR3 loop reads CASSLKAVRDNEQFF. Written as DNA, the CDR3 is TGCGCCAGCAGCCTTAAGGCGGTCAGGGACAATGAGCAGTTCTTC.

The J gene is TRBJ2-7, the V gene TRBV27; possible D gene TRBD2, 7 bases. The germline V gene has CDR1 MNHEY and CDR2 SMNVEV (reference sequence). CDR3 length: 14 residues. V shed 6 bases and J shed 4 bases, with 16 bases lying between them. The CDR3 sequence is CASSPDGGLYEQYF. In nucleotides, the CDR3 is TGTGCCAGCAGCCCCGACGGGGGGCTTTACGAGCAGTACTTC.

This clone has only a few counts. The genes are TRBV27 and TRBJ1-1, with a tentative D call TRBD1 (5 bases). The CDR3 length is 13 residues. V dropped 5 bases and J dropped 1 base, with 8 bases sitting between them. Germline CDR1 and CDR2: MNHEY and SMNVEV (reference sequence). The CDR3 DNA reads as TGTGCCAGCAGTGGGGACGGGAACACTGAAGCTTTCTTT. It specifies CASSGDGNTEAFF.

This chain joins TRBV4-1 and TRBJ2-1, with 7 nucleotides matching TRBD2. The trim removed 7 bases at V and 5 bases at J, leaving 11 bases unmatched. CDR1 is MGHRA and CDR2 is YSYEKL in the germline V gene. CDR3 size: 15 residues. The CDR3 spells CASTYLAEGNNEQFF. Written as DNA, the CDR3 is TGCGCCAGCACCTACCTAGCGGAGGGGAACAATGAGCAGTTCTTC.

The chain couples TRBV19 to TRBJ2-1, with D unclear. V shed 3 bases and J shed 4 bases, with 7 bases lying between them. This CDR3 has 13 amino acids. The germline gives CDR1 LNHDA, CDR2 SQIVND (reference sequence). CDR3 sequence: CASSMTEYNEQFF. CDR3 coding DNA: TGTGCCAGTAGTATGACGGAATACAATGAGCAGTTCTTC.

The chain joins TRBV6-6 to TRBJ2-5; D perhaps matches TRBD2 (5 bases). The germline CDR1 and CDR2 sequences are MNHNY and SVGAGI (reference sequence). The CDR3 loop spans 15 amino acids. The V end lost 0 bases, the J end lost 5 bases, and 13 bases lay between the germline ends. The CDR3 nucleotides read TGTGCCAGCAGTTACTCGAGGGAGATTAGTGAGACCCAGTACTTC. This codes for CASSYSREISETQYF.

The chain combines TRBV7-3 with TRBJ2-7, with 10 bases identical to TRBD2. Germline values: CDR1 SGHTA, CDR2 FQGTGA. V shed 2 bases and J 3 bases; nucleotides not matched to a gene: 4. This CDR3 contains 15 residues. CDR3: CASSLGLAEDYEQYF. The CDR3 coding sequence is TGTGCCAGCAGCTTAGGACTAGCGGAAGACTACGAGCAGTACTTC.

The chain recombines TRBV5-1 with TRBJ2-1; D is perhaps TRBD2 (6 bases). Looked up from germline, CDR1 is SGHRS and CDR2 is YFSETQ. V was cut by 7 bases and J by 7 bases, with 21 bases left in between. The CDR3 runs to 15 residues. This CDR3 reads CASPGESTRWNEQFF. CDR3 coding DNA: TGCGCCAGCCCGGGGGAATCTACTCGGTGGAATGAGCAGTTCTTC.

The chain joins TRBV27 to TRBJ2-7; no reliable D call. The CDR3 spans 12 residues. The V and J ends lost 6 bases and 3 bases respectively, with 9 bases between them. Germline CDR1 reads MNHEY; CDR2 reads SMNVEV (reference sequence). The CDR3 DNA reads TGTGCCAGCAGCTCACTTGGCTACGAGCAGTACTTC. It is translated as CASSSLGYEQYF.

This clone was counted once. The CDR3 DNA sequence: TGCGCCAGCAGTGAGACCCGGCCGGTATTTGATACGCAGTATTTT. This translates into CASSETRPVFDTQYF. The V and J genes are TRBV10-2 and TRBJ2-3; D remains unclear. CDR1 and CDR2 (germline): WSHSY, SAAADI. Trimming removed 2 bases from V and 6 bases from J, with 15 bases in between. The CDR3 extends over 15 amino acids.

The rearrangement uses TRBV28 and TRBJ1-5; D call uncertain. The CDR3 contains 14 residues. V gave up 10 bases and J gave up 0 bases, with 13 bases separating them. Germline CDR1 reads MDHEN; CDR2 reads SYDVKM. For the CDR3, the DNA is TGTGCCACCTCGACCGGAGATAGCAATCAGCCCCAGCATTTT. Protein: CATSTGDSNQPQHF.

The rearrangement links TRBV28 to TRBJ2-2; D gene uncertain. Germline lookup yields CDR1 MDHEN and CDR2 SYDVKM. Deletions cut 3 bases from V and 5 bases from J, with 13 bases between. This CDR3 has 15 residues. Written as DNA, the CDR3 is TGTGCCAGCAGTTTCGTCACCTCTGGAACCGGGGAGCTGTTTTTT. Translation: CASSFVTSGTGELFF.

V and J are TRBV6-5 and TRBJ1-3; 8 bases match TRBD1. The J segment lost 2 bases and the V segment lost 0 bases, leaving 3 bases of the junction unmatched. CDR1 and CDR2 from the germline V gene are MNHEY and SVGAGI. This CDR3 comprises 16 residues. The CDR3, as DNA: TGTGCCAGCAGTTACTCGACAGGGGATGCTGGAAACACCATATATTTT. Translating it yields CASSYSTGDAGNTIYF.

The chain recombines TRBV7-9 with TRBJ2-7; TRBD1 might be the D (6 bases). The CDR3 is 14 amino acids. CDR1 SEHNR and CDR2 FQNEAQ come from the germline V gene (reference sequence). V lost 8 bases, J lost 5 bases, and 19 bases lay in between. The CDR3 is CASHVPGERNEQYF. In DNA, the CDR3 is TGTGCCAGCCACGTCCCAGGGGAACGGAACGAGCAGTACTTC.

The rearrangement links TRBV29-1 to TRBJ2-7; perhaps TRBD1 as D (7 bases). CDR3 length equals 13 residues. The germline V gene encodes CDR1 SQVTM and CDR2 ANQGSEA. Trimming pared 6 bases from V and 5 bases from J, leaving 17 bases between. The CDR3 region is CSVWDSSGDEQYF. The CDR3 DNA follows: TGCAGCGTCTGGGACAGCTCGGGAGACGAGCAGTACTTC.

The CDR3 here is CASGLVLGQGSTEAFF. The CDR3 coding sequence is TGTGCTAGTGGTTTGGTACTAGGACAGGGGTCCACTGAAGCTTTCTTT. The chain couples TRBV12-5 to TRBJ1-1; 9 positions match TRBD1. Germline CDR1 reads LGHNT; CDR2 reads FRNRAP. Unmatched junction bases numbered 6, after V lost 0 bases and J lost 4 bases. The CDR3 sequence is 16 residues long.

The CDR3 here is CASSYRNEQFF. DNA for the CDR3: TGTGCCAGCAGTTACCGGAATGAGCAGTTCTTC. The rearrangement uses TRBV6-5 and TRBJ2-1, with D uncertain. Germline V gene lookup returns CDR1 MNHEY and CDR2 SVGAGI. The CDR3 runs 11 residues. V was shortened by 2 bases and J by 7 bases, with 3 bases between the two germline ends.